The next 16 T cell receptor beta chains were all read from a single sample in a study of blood T cell repertoires in COVID-19. TCRdb's table, derived via immunoSEQ multiplex PCR, lists solely in-frame clones and lacks some. Here the sample spans 330,000 or so clones, roughly nine tenths being singletons. Sequenced: PBMCs or T cells enriched from blood (not recorded which). These receptors came from a woman aged 25 to 39 who had recovered from COVID-19.

V usage is TRBV5-1 and J usage is TRBJ1-4; 8 positions match TRBD1. Germline V CDR1 and CDR2: SGHRS, YFSETQ. J was trimmed by 4 bases and V by 6 bases; bases with no gene match: 5. There are 14 residues in the CDR3. CDR3 in amino acids: CASTRQGSNEKLFF. For the CDR3, the DNA is TGCGCCAGCACCAGACAGGGGAGTAATGAAAAACTGTTTTTT. Full variable domain (rest looked up from reference TRBV5-1 and TRBJ1-4): KAGVTQTPRYLIKTRGQQVTLSCSPISGHRSVSWYQQTPGQGLQFLFEYFSETQRNKGNFPGRFSGRQFSNSRSEMNVSTLELGDSALYLCASTRQGSNEKLFFGSGTQLSVL.

This rearrangement joins TRBV28 to TRBJ2-3; 9 positions agree with TRBD2. The CDR3 runs 18 residues. V trimming: 6 bases; J trimming: 1 base; junction bases outside the gene matches: 14. The germline V gene encodes CDR1 MDHEN and CDR2 SYDVKM. CDR3: CASSQRLAGDGGTDTQYF. DNA of the CDR3: TGTGCCAGCAGCCAACGGTTAGCGGGAGACGGCGGCACAGATACGCAGTATTTT.

This chain links TRBV7-9 with TRBJ2-3; 10 bases are shared with TRBD2. Looked up from germline, CDR1 is SEHNR and CDR2 is FQNEAQ (reference sequence). The CDR3 covers 14 residues. J gave up 4 bases and V 6 bases, and 4 bases lay outside the gene matches. CDR3 nucleotides: TGTGCCAGCAGGGGACTAGCGTTCGCAGATACGCAGTATTTT. It specifies CASRGLAFADTQYF.

This sequence joins TRBV28 and TRBJ2-5; D is unclear. Between the trimmed V and J ends, which lost 1 base and 4 bases, there was a span of 4 bases. Germline V lookup: CDR1 MDHEN, CDR2 SYDVKM. The CDR3 contains 12 residues. The CDR3 DNA reads as TGTGCCAGCAGTTTATTGAGAGAGACCCAGTACTTC. The encoded protein is CASSLLRETQYF. Together with reference TRBV28 and TRBJ2-5, the CDR3 gives the full variable domain: DVKVTQSSRYLVKRTGEKVFLECVQDMDHENMFWYRQDPGLGLRLIYFSYDVKMKEKGDIPEGYSVSREKKERFSLILESASTNQTSMYLCASSLLRETQYFGPGTRLLVL.

This clone has only one observation. The junction departs from the called germline gene at one end, perhaps through a read error. This sequence joins TRBV2 and TRBJ1-5; possibly TRBD1 for D (6 bases). Germline CDR1 SNHLY, CDR2 FYNNEI. There are 14 residues in the CDR3. The CDR3 region has the DNA TGTGCCAGCAGAGAAGATACAGGGTTTCAGCCCCAGCATTTT. Protein sequence: CASREDTGFQPQHF.

A few counts support this clone. The chain uses TRBV7-9 and TRBJ1-2; TRBD1 agrees at 7 bases. The CDR3 runs 12 residues. The trim removed 4 bases at V and 6 bases at J, leaving 2 bases unmatched. Germline CDR1 is SEHNR and CDR2 is FQNEAQ (reference sequence). CDR3 region: CASSYRGDGYTF. The CDR3, as DNA: TGTGCCAGCAGCTACAGGGGAGATGGCTACACCTTC.

The rearrangement joins TRBV2 to TRBJ2-1, with TRBD1 matching over 10 bases. V lost 6 bases and J lost 7; bases outside the gene matches: 3. Germline-derived CDR1 and CDR2 are SNHLY and FYNNEI. The CDR3 sequence is 13 residues long. The CDR3 DNA reads TGTGCCAGCAGGGGGGACAGGGGTAATGAGCAGTTCTTC. Translation: CASRGDRGNEQFF.

This chain links TRBV6-5 with TRBJ1-2; 10 nucleotides agree with TRBD1. V shed 0 bases and J 1 base; nucleotides not matched to a gene: 2. The CDR3 consists of 16 residues. Germline values: CDR1 MNHEY, CDR2 SVGAGI. The CDR3 DNA sequence: TGTGCCAGCAGTTACTCCAGGGACAGGGGTAACTATGGCTACACCTTC. As protein: CASSYSRDRGNYGYTF.

The chain recombines TRBV5-1 with TRBJ2-3; TRBD2 might be the D (6 bases). CDR3 length equals 16 residues. V was pared by 4 bases and J by 0 bases, with 15 bases between. Germline CDR1 SGHRS, CDR2 YFSETQ. The chain's CDR3 is CASSPGVAASTDTQYF. The DNA for the CDR3 is TGCGCCAGCAGCCCGGGGGTAGCTGCTAGCACAGATACGCAGTATTTT.

This clone was detected only a few times. The genes are TRBV28 and TRBJ2-3; 11 bases map to TRBD2. CDR1 is MDHEN, CDR2 SYDVKM, per germline. Unmatched junction bases numbered 7, after V lost 5 bases and J lost 3 bases. There are 16 residues in the CDR3. CDR3 coding DNA: TGTGCCAGCAGTAACCCCGGGACTAGCGGTACAGATACGCAGTATTTT. It translates to CASSNPGTSGTDTQYF.

The genes are TRBV7-3 and TRBJ2-5; a possible D gene is TRBD2 (6 bases). The germline V gene encodes CDR1 SGHTA and CDR2 FQGTGA. The CDR3 sequence is 15 residues long. With 0 bases removed from V and 1 base from J, the gap between germline ends came to 9 bases. The CDR3 loop is CASSLTGGVQETQYF. In nucleotides, the CDR3 is TGTGCCAGCAGCTTAACGGGGGGTGTCCAAGAGACCCAGTACTTC.

This clone was detected once. This chain joins TRBV6-5 and TRBJ1-2; D perhaps matches TRBD1 (5 bases). The germline V gene encodes CDR1 MNHEY and CDR2 SVGAGI. There are 14 residues in the CDR3. V shed 0 bases and J shed 5 bases, with 10 bases lying between them. The CDR3 region is CASSYSTASYGYTF. Written as DNA, the CDR3 is TGTGCCAGCAGTTACTCGACAGCTTCATATGGCTACACCTTC.

The CDR3 DNA reads as TGTGCCAGCACCCGGGGGGACAGGGGAGACACCGGGGAGCTGTTTTTT. It specifies CASTRGDRGDTGELFF. V is TRBV7-9 and J is TRBJ2-2; 10 bases are shared with TRBD1. The V and J ends lost 7 bases and 3 bases, in that order; junction bases with no gene match: 8. CDR1 SEHNR and CDR2 FQNEAQ come from the germline V gene (reference sequence). The length of the CDR3 is 16 residues.

This rearrangement joins TRBV5-1 to TRBJ2-2; 9 bases fit TRBD1. Germline loops: CDR1 SGHRS, CDR2 YFSETQ. With V trimmed by 4 bases and J by 7 bases, 5 bases remained unmatched. The CDR3 has 14 residues. Here the CDR3 DNA reads TGCGCCAGCAGCCCGGGACAGGGAAACGGGGAGCTGTTTTTT. Its translation: CASSPGQGNGELFF.

This sequence joins TRBV28 and TRBJ1-2, with 9 nucleotides matching TRBD1. Germline V CDR1 and CDR2: MDHEN, SYDVKM. The CDR3 contains 14 residues. The junction had 9 bases not matched to a gene; V was cut back by 5 bases and J by 8 bases. Written as DNA, the CDR3 is TGTGCCAGCAGTCCGGGACAGGGAGACCGGGGCTACACCTTC. It translates to CASSPGQGDRGYTF.

This clone came up once. This chain uses TRBV2 with TRBJ1-1, with D perhaps TRBD1 (5 bases). V gave up 1 base and J gave up 6 bases, with 9 bases separating them. CDR3 size: 13 residues. CDR1 and CDR2 (germline): SNHLY, FYNNEI. The CDR3 loop reads CASSEGTRSEAFF. CDR3 bases: TGTGCCAGCAGTGAAGGGACAAGATCTGAAGCTTTCTTT. Combining the CDR3 with reference TRBV2 and TRBJ1-1 gives the whole variable domain EPEVTQTPSHQVTQMGQEVILRCVPISNHLYFYWYRQILGQKVEFLVSFYNNEISEKSEIFDDQFSVERPDGSNFTLKIRSTKLEDSAMYFCASSEGTRSEAFFGQGTRLTVV.